The rows below give T cell receptor beta chains drawn from one sample of a study of T-cell reconstitution after alpha-beta-depleted transplantation in children. TCRdb re-derived calls from the PCR reads in MiXCR, one entry per CDR3 protein. The sample carries about 830,000 distinct CDR3 sequences, less than 20% recorded once. Sequenced here: PBMCs, mostly from graft donor cells, sampled 360 days after TCRalphabeta/CD19-depleted stem cell transplant. Receptors were obtained from a male patient between 10 and 17 years old who had a stem cell transplant for acute lymphoblastic leukemia, so the T cells may come from the graft donor. Each CDR3 is given with its conserved first and last residue. A D gene is named only where the DNA matches it firmly. Only part of the rows carry a size: once, few, many, or a class if the clone is expanded.

v_call: TRBV5-1; j_call: TRBJ2-5; d_call: TRBD2; clone_size: few; cdr3_nt: TGCGCCAGCAGCTCCATAGCGGGACTGAAAGAGACCCAGTACTTC; cdr3_aa: CASSSIAGLKETQYF
v_call: TRBV5-5; j_call: TRBJ2-5; d_call: TRBD2; clone_size: .; cdr3_nt: TGTGCCAGCAGCTGGGTGCTTCGACTAGCGGGAGGAGCAGAGACCCAGTACTTC; cdr3_aa: CASSWVLRLAGGAETQYF
v_call: TRBV9; j_call: TRBJ2-3; d_call: .; clone_size: few; cdr3_nt: TGTGCCAGCAGCCCCCGAGGAGGCCTGGGCACAGATACGCAGTATTTT; cdr3_aa: CASSPRGGLGTDTQYF
v_call: TRBV7-2; j_call: TRBJ2-1; d_call: TRBD2; clone_size: few; cdr3_nt: TGTGCCAGCAGCTCGAATCTAGCGGGATTGCTCCATGAGCAGTTCTTC; cdr3_aa: CASSSNLAGLLHEQFF
v_call: TRBV6-6; j_call: TRBJ2-1; d_call: .; clone_size: .; cdr3_nt: TGTGCCAGCAGTTACCAAGTACTAGCTTCTGAGCAGTTCTTC; cdr3_aa: CASSYQVLASEQFF
v_call: TRBV12-3/TRBV12-4; j_call: TRBJ1-6; d_call: .; clone_size: few; cdr3_nt: TGTGCCAGCAGTTTAAGGCAGGGCTCTTCACCCCTCCACTTT; cdr3_aa: CASSLRQGSSPLHF
v_call: TRBV7-9; j_call: TRBJ2-5; d_call: .; clone_size: .; cdr3_nt: TGTGCCAGCAGCTTGTGGGGAAACATCCAAGAGACCCAGTACTTC; cdr3_aa: CASSLWGNIQETQYF
v_call: TRBV7-9; j_call: TRBJ2-1; d_call: TRBD2; clone_size: few; cdr3_nt: TGTGCCAGCAGCTTACCAGGACTAGCGGGATACAATGAGCAGTTCTTC; cdr3_aa: CASSLPGLAGYNEQFF
v_call: TRBV7-8; j_call: TRBJ2-6; d_call: .; clone_size: .; cdr3_nt: TGTGCCAGCAAATCCGGCGGGGCCCCCGTCCTGACTTTC; cdr3_aa: CASKSGGAPVLTF
v_call: TRBV5-5; j_call: TRBJ2-3; d_call: TRBD2; clone_size: few; cdr3_nt: TGTGCCAGCAGCTTGCGGCTAGCGGGAGAGTGGGCAGATACGCAGTATTTT; cdr3_aa: CASSLRLAGEWADTQYF
v_call: TRBV7-9; j_call: TRBJ2-2; d_call: .; clone_size: few; cdr3_nt: TGTGCCAGCAGTCAGTGGGTTCTGATCGGGACCGGGGAGCTGTTTTTT; cdr3_aa: CASSQWVLIGTGELFF
v_call: TRBV4-1; j_call: TRBJ2-7; d_call: .; clone_size: .; cdr3_nt: TGCGCCAGCAGCCAAGATCGGTCTAGAAGGGGTTGGGAGCAGTACTTC; cdr3_aa: CASSQDRSRRGWEQYF
v_call: TRBV6-1; j_call: TRBJ2-7; d_call: TRBD2; clone_size: .; cdr3_nt: TGTGCCAGCAGTCCGGGGGGACCCTTCTCCTACGAGCAGTACTTC; cdr3_aa: CASSPGGPFSYEQYF
v_call: TRBV13; j_call: TRBJ2-5; d_call: .; clone_size: .; cdr3_nt: TGTGCCAGCAGCTTAGAATTGACTAAGGAGACCCAGTACTTC; cdr3_aa: CASSLELTKETQYF
v_call: TRBV28; j_call: TRBJ2-3; d_call: TRBD2; clone_size: many; cdr3_nt: TGTGCCAGCAGTTTAATGACTAGCGGGAGGGCAGATACGCAGTATTTT; cdr3_aa: CASSLMTSGRADTQYF
v_call: TRBV20-1; j_call: TRBJ2-7; d_call: .; clone_size: many; cdr3_nt: TGCAGTGCTAACGGGGGCCTCTACGAGCAGTACTTC; cdr3_aa: CSANGGLYEQYF
v_call: TRBV20-1; j_call: TRBJ2-1; d_call: .; clone_size: few; cdr3_nt: TGCAGTGCTAGTTCGGGGGATGAGCAGTTCTTC; cdr3_aa: CSASSGDEQFF
v_call: TRBV10-3; j_call: TRBJ1-1; d_call: .; clone_size: few; cdr3_nt: TGTGCCATCGGGGACACTGAAGCTTTCTTT; cdr3_aa: CAIGDTEAFF
v_call: TRBV12-3/TRBV12-4; j_call: TRBJ1-1; d_call: .; clone_size: few; cdr3_nt: TGTGCCAGCATCCGAGACGAGGCGGGGGCTTTCTTT; cdr3_aa: CASIRDEAGAFF
v_call: TRBV20-1; j_call: TRBJ2-2; d_call: .; clone_size: .; cdr3_nt: TGCAGTGCTAGAGATGGGTCGCGGAAAAACACCGGGGAGCTGTTTTTT; cdr3_aa: CSARDGSRKNTGELFF
v_call: TRBV14; j_call: TRBJ2-3; d_call: TRBD2; clone_size: .; cdr3_nt: TGTGCCAGCAGCCACCTAGCGGGAGCGCCGCAGTATTTT; cdr3_aa: CASSHLAGAPQYF
v_call: TRBV5-1; j_call: TRBJ2-3; d_call: .; clone_size: many; cdr3_nt: TGCGCCAGCAGCTTATTGATTGGCACAGATACGCAGTATTTT; cdr3_aa: CASSLLIGTDTQYF
v_call: TRBV7-6; j_call: TRBJ2-4; d_call: .; clone_size: few; cdr3_nt: TGTGCCAGCAGCTCTGGCGGGGCCAAAAACATTCAGTACTTC; cdr3_aa: CASSSGGAKNIQYF
v_call: TRBV27; j_call: TRBJ2-1; d_call: TRBD2; clone_size: few; cdr3_nt: TGTGCCAGCACTTTGCTCGGTAGCGGGTACAATGAGCAGTTCTTC; cdr3_aa: CASTLLGSGYNEQFF